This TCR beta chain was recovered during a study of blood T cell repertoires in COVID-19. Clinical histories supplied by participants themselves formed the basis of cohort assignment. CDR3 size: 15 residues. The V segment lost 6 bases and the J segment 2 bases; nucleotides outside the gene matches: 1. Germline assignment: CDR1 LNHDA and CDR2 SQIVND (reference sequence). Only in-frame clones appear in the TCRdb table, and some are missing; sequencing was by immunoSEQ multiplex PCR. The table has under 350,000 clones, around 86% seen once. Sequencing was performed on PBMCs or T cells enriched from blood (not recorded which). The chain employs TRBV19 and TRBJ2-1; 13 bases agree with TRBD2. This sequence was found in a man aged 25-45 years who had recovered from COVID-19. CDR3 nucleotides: TGTGCCAGTAGGACTAGCGGGGGGCCCTACAATGAGCAGTTCTTC. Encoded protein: CASRTSGGPYNEQFF.